These T cell receptor beta chains were read from a single sample in a study of monozygotic twins with inflammatory bowel disease. After re-calling the 5' RACE reads, TCRdb lists one entry per CDR3 protein, DNA absent. The sample totals about 210,000 distinct CDR3 sequences. Sequencing used blood. The receptors shown here come from a human donor with ulcerative colitis or Crohn's disease, or a healthy co-twin of an affected twin (not recorded which). Each CDR3 is given with its conserved first and last residue.

j_call v_call cdr3_aa
TRBJ2-7 TRBV20-1 CSAPPGLAGPRGRYEQYF
TRBJ1-4 TRBV25-1 CASSARGTATNEKLFF
TRBJ1-1 TRBV7-8 CASSLRDATSNTEAFF
TRBJ2-1 TRBV6-2/TRBV6-3 CASSGRQGVHNEQFF
TRBJ2-3 TRBV5-1 CASSFSWGTGGNTQYF
TRBJ2-2 TRBV28 CASRRSGAHLNTGELFF
TRBJ2-5 TRBV7-3 CASSLFEQETQYF
TRBJ2-2 TRBV14 CASSQGQVYTGELFF
TRBJ1-2 TRBV6-1 CASRAYYGYTF
TRBJ1-5 TRBV6-4 CASSRQIDQPQHF
TRBJ1-1 TRBV6-5 CASSSRQGEAFF
TRBJ2-3 TRBV14 CASSPSRWTQYF
TRBJ1-1 TRBV19 CATQYQFEAFF
TRBJ2-1 TRBV12-3/TRBV12-4 CASSLGGRQFF